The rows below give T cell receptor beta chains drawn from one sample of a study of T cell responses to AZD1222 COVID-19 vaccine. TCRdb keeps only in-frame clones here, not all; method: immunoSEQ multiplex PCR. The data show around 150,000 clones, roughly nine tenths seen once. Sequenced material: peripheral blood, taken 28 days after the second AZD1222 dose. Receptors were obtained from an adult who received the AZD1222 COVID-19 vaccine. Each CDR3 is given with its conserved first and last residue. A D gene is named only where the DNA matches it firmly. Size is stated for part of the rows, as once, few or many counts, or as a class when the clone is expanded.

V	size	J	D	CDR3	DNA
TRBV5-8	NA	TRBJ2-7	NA	CASSWNRDIGYEQYF	TGTGCCAGCAGCTGGAACAGGGATATAGGCTACGAGCAGTACTTC
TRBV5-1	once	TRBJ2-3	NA	CASSYQQATHTDTQYF	TGCGCCAGCAGCTACCAACAGGCGACTCACACAGATACGCAGTATTTT
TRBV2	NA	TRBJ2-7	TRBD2	CASSPGTSGGPLYEQYF	TGTGCCAGCAGTCCCGGGACTAGCGGGGGCCCGCTATACGAGCAGTACTTC
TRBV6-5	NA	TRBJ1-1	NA	CASSYEGVQTEAFF	TGTGCCAGCAGTTACGAGGGGGTTCAGACTGAAGCTTTCTTT
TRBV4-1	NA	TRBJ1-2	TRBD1	CASSHNLQGNYGYTF	TGCGCCAGCAGCCATAATCTACAGGGGAACTATGGCTACACCTTC
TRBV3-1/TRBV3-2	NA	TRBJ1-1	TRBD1	CASSQVLGGDTEAFF	TGTGCCAGCAGCCAAGTCTTAGGGGGCGATACTGAAGCTTTCTTT
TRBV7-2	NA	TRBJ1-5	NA	CASAPGVNQPQHF	TGTGCCAGCGCCCCAGGGGTCAATCAGCCCCAGCATTTT
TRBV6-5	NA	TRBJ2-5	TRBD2	CASRGLAGGRQTQYF	TGTGCCAGCAGGGGACTAGCGGGGGGCAGACAGACCCAGTACTTC
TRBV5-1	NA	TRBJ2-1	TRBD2	CASSPGPSGVNEQFF	TGCGCCAGCAGTCCTGGCCCTAGCGGGGTAAATGAGCAGTTCTTC
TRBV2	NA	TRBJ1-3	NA	CASSEGSGNTIYF	TGTGCCAGCAGTGAAGGCTCTGGAAACACCATATATTTT
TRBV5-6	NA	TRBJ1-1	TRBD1	CASSLEGALNTEAFF	TGTGCCAGCAGCTTAGAGGGGGCCTTGAACACTGAAGCTTTCTTT
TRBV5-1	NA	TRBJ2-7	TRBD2	CASSFREGSEQYF	TGCGCCAGCAGCTTCCGGGAGGGCTCCGAGCAGTACTTC
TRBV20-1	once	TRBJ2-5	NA	CSARGPFDQYF	TGCAGTGCTAGGGGACCCTTTGACCAGTACTTC
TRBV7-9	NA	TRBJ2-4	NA	CASSSRPWDIQYF	TGTGCCAGCAGCTCGCGGCCTTGGGACATTCAGTACTTC
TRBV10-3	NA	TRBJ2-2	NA	CAILVGSENTGELFF	TGTGCCATCCTAGTGGGATCCGAGAACACCGGGGAGCTGTTTTTT
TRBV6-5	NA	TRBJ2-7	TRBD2	CASSPRGVSSYEQYF	TGTGCCAGCAGTCCCCGGGGGGTGAGCTCCTACGAGCAGTACTTC
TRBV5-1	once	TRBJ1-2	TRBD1	CASSLSTGGNGYTF	TGCGCCAGCAGCTTGTCGACAGGGGGCAATGGCTACACCTTC
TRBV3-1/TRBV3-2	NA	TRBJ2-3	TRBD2	CASSHSMRTSGGPHTDTQYF	TGTGCCAGCAGCCACTCGATGCGGACTAGCGGGGGGCCCCACACAGATACGCAGTATTTT
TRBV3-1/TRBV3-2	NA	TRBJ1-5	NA	CASSQQRRAQPQHF	TGTGCCAGCAGCCAACAGCGGAGGGCTCAGCCCCAGCATTTT
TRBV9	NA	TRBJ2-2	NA	CASSDRGAGSNTGELFF	TGTGCCAGCAGCGACCGCGGGGCGGGCTCGAACACCGGGGAGCTGTTTTTT
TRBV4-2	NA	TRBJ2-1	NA	CASSQEQGSYNEQFF	TGTGCCAGCAGCCAAGAGCAGGGGTCCTACAATGAGCAGTTCTTC
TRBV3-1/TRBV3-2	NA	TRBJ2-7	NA	CASSQDSGINYEQYF	TGTGCCAGCAGCCAAGATTCCGGGATAAACTACGAGCAGTACTTC
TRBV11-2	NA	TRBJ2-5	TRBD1	CASRKQGFQETQYF	TGTGCCAGCAGGAAACAGGGGTTCCAAGAGACCCAGTACTTC
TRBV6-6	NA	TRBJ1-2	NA	CASSYVQSNYGYTF	TGTGCCAGCAGTTACGTACAGTCTAACTATGGCTACACCTTC
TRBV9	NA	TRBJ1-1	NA	CASSVRVNTEAFF	TGTGCCAGCAGCGTAAGGGTGAACACTGAAGCTTTCTTT
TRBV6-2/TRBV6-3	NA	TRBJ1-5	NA	CASSYVGPNQPQHF	TGTGCCAGCAGTTACGTGGGGCCCAATCAGCCCCAGCATTTT
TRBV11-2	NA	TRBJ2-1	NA	CASSPPRGAYNEQFF	TGTGCCAGCAGCCCCCCGCGAGGCGCATACAATGAGCAGTTCTTC
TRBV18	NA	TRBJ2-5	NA	CASSQVSWETQYF	TGTGCCAGCTCACAGGTTTCTTGGGAGACCCAGTACTTC
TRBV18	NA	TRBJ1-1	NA	CASSPQGLLNTEAFF	TGTGCCAGCTCACCCCAGGGGCTTTTAAACACTGAAGCTTTCTTT
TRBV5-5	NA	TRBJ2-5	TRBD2	CASSLSGGPETQYF	TGTGCCAGCAGCTTGTCGGGGGGGCCGGAGACCCAGTACTTC
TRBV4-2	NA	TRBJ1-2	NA	CASSQETRTLYYGYTF	TGTGCCAGCAGCCAAGAGACACGCACCCTATACTATGGCTACACCTTC
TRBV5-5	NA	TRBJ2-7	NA	CASSLPGHNSYEQYF	TGTGCCAGCAGCCTCCCGGGACATAACTCCTACGAGCAGTACTTC
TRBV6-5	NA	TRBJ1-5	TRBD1	CASRRTGGSNQPQHF	TGTGCCAGCAGGCGCACAGGGGGGAGCAATCAGCCCCAGCATTTT
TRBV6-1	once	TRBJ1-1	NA	CASSELAEERAFF	TGTGCCAGCAGTGAGTTGGCAGAGGAGAGGGCTTTCTTT
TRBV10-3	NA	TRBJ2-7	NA	CASRDGDPYEQYF	TGTGCCAGTAGAGACGGTGACCCCTACGAGCAGTACTTC
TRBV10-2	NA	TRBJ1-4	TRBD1	CASSESGQFATNEKLFF	TGCGCCAGCAGTGAGTCGGGACAGTTCGCAACTAATGAAAAACTGTTTTTT
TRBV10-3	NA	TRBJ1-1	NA	CAISEGDTEAFF	TGTGCCATTTCCGAGGGGGACACTGAAGCTTTCTTT
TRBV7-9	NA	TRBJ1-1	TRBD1	CASSFRDRPEAFF	TGTGCCAGCAGCTTTCGGGACAGGCCTGAAGCTTTCTTT
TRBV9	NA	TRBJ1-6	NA	CASSALDSNSPLHF	TGTGCCAGCAGCGCCTTGGACAGTAATTCACCCCTCCACTTT
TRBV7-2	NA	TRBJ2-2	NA	CASSFGNTGELFF	TGTGCCAGCAGCTTTGGGAACACCGGGGAGCTGTTTTTT